These T cell receptor beta chains were read from a single sample in a study of blood T cell repertoires in COVID-19. The table came from immunoSEQ multiplex PCR; TCRdb's copy has only in-frame clones and leaves some out. The sample lists just over 150,000 clones; 85% were seen once. The sample consisted of peripheral blood. These receptors all come from a human donor with acute or convalescent COVID-19. The donor label of this sample is uncertain. The CDR3 runs from the conserved cysteine through the conserved F or W. D genes are given only for firm matches. Size is omitted from some rows. Given values are once, few, many or a class for expanded clones.

>TRBV4-1|-|-|TRBJ1-5
CASSQDRQTKTQPQHF
TGCGCCAGCAGCCAAGATCGACAGACAAAGACTCAGCCCCAGCATTTT
>TRBV5-4|-|-|TRBJ2-6
CASSLAQASSGANVLTF
TGTGCCAGCAGCTTGGCACAGGCTAGCTCTGGGGCCAACGTCCTGACTTTC
>TRBV28|-|once|TRBJ2-1
CASSVGGAEDNEQFF
TGTGCCAGCAGCGTTGGGGGGGCGGAGGACAATGAGCAGTTCTTC
>TRBV11-2|-|-|TRBJ1-1
CASSLRWGESNTEAFF
TGTGCCAGCAGCTTACGTTGGGGGGAGTCGAACACTGAAGCTTTCTTT
>TRBV5-1|TRBD1|-|TRBJ1-5
CASSGGQVPISNQPQHF
TGCGCCAGCAGCGGGGGACAGGTACCTATAAGCAATCAGCCCCAGCATTTT
>TRBV3-1/TRBV3-2|TRBD1|-|TRBJ1-6
CASSPTGARTNSPLHF
TGTGCCAGCAGTCCTACAGGGGCGCGTACGAATTCACCCCTCCACTTT
>TRBV2|TRBD1|-|TRBJ1-6
CASSPRPGQAFNPLHF
TGTGCCAGCTCTCCGAGGCCGGGACAGGCGTTTAACCCCCTCCACTTT
>TRBV10-3|-|few|TRBJ1-1
CAISPVFRAFNENTEAFF
TGTGCCATCAGTCCGGTATTCAGGGCGTTTAACGAGAACACTGAAGCTTTCTTT
>TRBV6-2/TRBV6-3|-|-|TRBJ1-1
CASSPYMGGAEAFF
TGTGCCAGCAGTCCCTATATGGGGGGGGCTGAAGCTTTCTTT
>TRBV29-1|TRBD1|-|TRBJ2-3
CSVAGTGDTDTQYF
TGCAGCGTTGCCGGGACAGGGGACACAGATACGCAGTATTTT
>TRBV5-1|-|-|TRBJ1-1
CASSLDGSRNTEAFF
TGCGCCAGCAGCTTGGATGGCAGTCGGAACACTGAAGCTTTCTTT
>TRBV25-1|-|-|TRBJ1-6
CASSLPGGPRNSPLHF
TGTGCCAGCAGCCTCCCTGGAGGGCCTCGGAATTCACCCCTCCACTTT